These T cell receptor beta chains were read from a single sample in a study of shared clonotypes between healthy human individuals. TCRdb's copy holds only in-frame clones and misses some; the assay was immunoSEQ multiplex PCR. The sample gives some 580,000 clones, 95% to 98% of which show up once; more than 0.3% is in the top ten. What was sequenced was naive CD8+ T cells sorted from blood. The receptors shown here come from a man aged 25-45 years in good health. Both conserved end residues are part of each CDR3. The size of a clone is reported for some rows only, either as once, few or many, or as a class for expanded clones.

CDR3	size	V	J
CASSLVPHEQFF	NA	TRBV7-8	TRBJ2-1
CASSQQENTEAFF	NA	TRBV7-6	TRBJ1-1
CASSPRTVVTYEQYF	NA	TRBV7-9	TRBJ2-7
CASSVGQGNNEQFF	NA	TRBV19	TRBJ2-1
CASSFWGNEQFF	once	TRBV7-9	TRBJ2-1
CASSLAGQDGNTGELFF	NA	TRBV5-6	TRBJ2-2
CAWTRQENTEAFF	NA	TRBV30	TRBJ1-1
CASSQGQSSYEQYF	NA	TRBV4-1	TRBJ2-7
CASGLSPGSGGPNEQFF	once	TRBV12-5	TRBJ2-1
CSVEDPGTSGAQFF	NA	TRBV29-1	TRBJ2-1